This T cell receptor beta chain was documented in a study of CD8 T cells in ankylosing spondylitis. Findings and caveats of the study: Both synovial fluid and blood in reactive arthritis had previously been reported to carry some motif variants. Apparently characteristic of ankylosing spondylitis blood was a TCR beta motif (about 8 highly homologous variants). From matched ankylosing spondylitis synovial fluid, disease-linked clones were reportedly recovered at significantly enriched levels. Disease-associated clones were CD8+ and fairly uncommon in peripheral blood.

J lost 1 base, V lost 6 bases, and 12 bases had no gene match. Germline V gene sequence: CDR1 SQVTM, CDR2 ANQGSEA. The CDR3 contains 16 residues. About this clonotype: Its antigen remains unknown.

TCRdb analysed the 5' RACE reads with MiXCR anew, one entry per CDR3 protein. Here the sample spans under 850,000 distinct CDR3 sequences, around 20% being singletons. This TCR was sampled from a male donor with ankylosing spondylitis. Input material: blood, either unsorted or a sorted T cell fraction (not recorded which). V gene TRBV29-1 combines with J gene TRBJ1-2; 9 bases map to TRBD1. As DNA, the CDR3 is TGCAGCGTCGAGGCACAGGGGGCGCCGAATAACTATGGCTACACCTTC. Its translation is CSVEAQGAPNNYGYTF.